The present TCR beta chain was sequenced within a study of blood T cells in healthy people across ages. CDR1 DFQATT and CDR2 SNEGSKA come from the germline V gene (reference sequence). There are 14 residues in the CDR3. The V segment lost 5 bases and the J segment 5 bases; nucleotides outside the gene matches: 10. PCR was performed a second time for about 6 to 12 cycles using a sample-barcoded 5' primer and a J-beta primer mix. TCRdb processed the 5' RACE reads anew with MiXCR; each CDR3 protein has one entry. The top ten hold about 18% of the sample, which has roughly 500,000 distinct CDR3 sequences, 27% seen once.

Material for sequencing was blood. The receptor was derived from a woman in her 70s in good health. The genes are TRBV20-1 and TRBJ1-2; 8 bases match TRBD1. The CDR3 loop reads CSAARQGRRYGYTF. Written as DNA, the CDR3 is TGCAGTGCTGCCAGACAGGGGCGCCGGTATGGCTACACCTTC.